These T cell receptor beta chains were read from a single sample in a study of control samples from healthy donors and cancer patients. Profiled with immunoSEQ multiplex PCR; TCRdb holds only in-frame clones, not every one. The sample shows about 110,000 clones, approximately 90% of them seen only once. Sample: blood. These receptors all come from a human donor in good health. The donor label of this sample is uncertain. CDR3s include the opening cysteine and the closing phenylalanine or tryptophan. D genes are given only for firm matches. Clone size is not always given. Where it is, it says once, few, many or a class for expanded clones.

CDR3nt: TGTGCCAGCAGCTCTTCACAGGATACGCAGTATTTT
CDR3aa: CASSSSQDTQYF
v_gene: TRBV7-9
abundance: .
j_gene: TRBJ2-3
d_gene: .

CDR3nt: TGTGCCAGCAGCCAAACCTTGGGACAGGGGGCCGGTGGCTACACCTTC
CDR3aa: CASSQTLGQGAGGYTF
v_gene: TRBV3-1/TRBV3-2
abundance: .
j_gene: TRBJ1-2
d_gene: TRBD1

CDR3nt: TGTGCCAGCAGCCCGAGGCAAGGTACGCAGTATTTT
CDR3aa: CASSPRQGTQYF
v_gene: TRBV7-9
abundance: .
j_gene: TRBJ2-3
d_gene: .

CDR3nt: TGTGCCAGCAGCTTAGGGGGCCCGGGACAGGGGCCCAACTTC
CDR3aa: CASSLGGPGQGPNF
v_gene: TRBV7-2
abundance: .
j_gene: TRBJ1-2
d_gene: TRBD1

CDR3nt: TGTGCCACCAGTGATTCCGCGCGGCGACCCTACGAGCAGTACTTC
CDR3aa: CATSDSARRPYEQYF
v_gene: TRBV24-1
abundance: once
j_gene: TRBJ2-7
d_gene: .

CDR3nt: TGTGCCAGCAGCCAAGTAAGAGGGGTGGGCGAGACCCAGTACTTC
CDR3aa: CASSQVRGVGETQYF
v_gene: TRBV3-1/TRBV3-2
abundance: .
j_gene: TRBJ2-5
d_gene: .

CDR3nt: TGTGCCAGCAGCCTACGAGGGACAGAGATTAGCACAGATACGCAGTATTTT
CDR3aa: CASSLRGTEISTDTQYF
v_gene: TRBV7-2
abundance: .
j_gene: TRBJ2-3
d_gene: TRBD1

CDR3nt: TGTGCCAGCAGTTCCTTGGGACGGAATAATTCACCCCTCCACTTT
CDR3aa: CASSSLGRNNSPLHF
v_gene: TRBV27
abundance: .
j_gene: TRBJ1-6
d_gene: .

CDR3nt: TGTGCCAGCAGTCGACGGAGCAATCAGCCCCAGCATTTT
CDR3aa: CASSRRSNQPQHF
v_gene: TRBV6-5
abundance: .
j_gene: TRBJ1-5
d_gene: .

CDR3nt: TGTGCCAGCAGCCCGAGCGGGGGTGGTCGAGGGCAGACCCAGTACTTC
CDR3aa: CASSPSGGGRGQTQYF
v_gene: TRBV3-1/TRBV3-2
abundance: .
j_gene: TRBJ2-5
d_gene: TRBD2

CDR3nt: TGTGCCAGCAGCTTTTCGGGGTCACCCCTCCACTTT
CDR3aa: CASSFSGSPLHF
v_gene: TRBV13
abundance: .
j_gene: TRBJ1-6
d_gene: .

CDR3nt: TGTGCCAGCCTAGGACAGGGTAGCTCTGAAGCTTTCTTT
CDR3aa: CASLGQGSSEAFF
v_gene: TRBV18
abundance: .
j_gene: TRBJ1-1
d_gene: TRBD1

CDR3nt: TGTGCCAGCAGCCTAACGGGACACTATGGCTACACCTTC
CDR3aa: CASSLTGHYGYTF
v_gene: TRBV28
abundance: .
j_gene: TRBJ1-2
d_gene: .

CDR3nt: TGCGCCAGCAGCTTTAGCGCTTTAGGGCGCCGGGATAATTCACCCCTCCACTTT
CDR3aa: CASSFSALGRRDNSPLHF
v_gene: TRBV5-1
abundance: .
j_gene: TRBJ1-6
d_gene: .

CDR3nt: TGTGCCAGCAGTTCAACTCCGACTAGCAATCAGCCCCAGCATTTT
CDR3aa: CASSSTPTSNQPQHF
v_gene: TRBV6-5
abundance: .
j_gene: TRBJ1-5
d_gene: .